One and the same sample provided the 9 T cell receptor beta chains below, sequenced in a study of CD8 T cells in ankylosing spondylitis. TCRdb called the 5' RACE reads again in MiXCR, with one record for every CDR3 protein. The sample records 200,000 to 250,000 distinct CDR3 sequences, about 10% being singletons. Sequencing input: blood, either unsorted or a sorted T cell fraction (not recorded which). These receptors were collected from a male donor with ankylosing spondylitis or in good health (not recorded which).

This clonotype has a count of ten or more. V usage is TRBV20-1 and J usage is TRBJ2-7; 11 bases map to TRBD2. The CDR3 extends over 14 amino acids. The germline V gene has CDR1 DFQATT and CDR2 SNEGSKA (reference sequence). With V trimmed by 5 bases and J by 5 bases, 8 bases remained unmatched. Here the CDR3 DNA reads TGCAGTGCTCTTCGGACTAGCGGGTTCAACGAGCAGTACTTC. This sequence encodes CSALRTSGFNEQYF.

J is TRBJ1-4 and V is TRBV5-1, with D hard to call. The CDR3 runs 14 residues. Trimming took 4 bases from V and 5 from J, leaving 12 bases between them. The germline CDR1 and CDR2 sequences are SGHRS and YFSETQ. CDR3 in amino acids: CASSRDGRNEKLFF. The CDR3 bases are TGCGCCAGCAGCCGAGACGGAAGAAATGAAAAACTGTTTTTT.

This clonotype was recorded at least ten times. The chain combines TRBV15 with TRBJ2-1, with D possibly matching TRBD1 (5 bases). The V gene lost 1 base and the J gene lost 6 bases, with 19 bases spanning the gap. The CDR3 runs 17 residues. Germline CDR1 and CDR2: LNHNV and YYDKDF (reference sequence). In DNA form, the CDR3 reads TGTGCCACCAGCAGAGTTAGGGGATCCCTAGGTCGCAATGAGCAGTTCTTC. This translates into CATSRVRGSLGRNEQFF. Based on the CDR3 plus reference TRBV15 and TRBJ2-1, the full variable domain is DAMVIQNPRYQVTQFGKPVTLSCSQTLNHNVMYWYQQKSSQAPKLLFHYYDKDFNNEADTPDNFQSRRPNTSFCFLDIRSPGLGDTAMYLCATSRVRGSLGRNEQFFGPGTRLTVL.

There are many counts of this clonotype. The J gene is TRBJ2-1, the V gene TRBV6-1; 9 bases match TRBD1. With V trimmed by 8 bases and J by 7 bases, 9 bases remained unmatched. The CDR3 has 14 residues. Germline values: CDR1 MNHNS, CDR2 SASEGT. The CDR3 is CASRDRAFLNEQFF. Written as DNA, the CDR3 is TGTGCCAGCCGGGACAGGGCTTTTCTGAATGAGCAGTTCTTC.

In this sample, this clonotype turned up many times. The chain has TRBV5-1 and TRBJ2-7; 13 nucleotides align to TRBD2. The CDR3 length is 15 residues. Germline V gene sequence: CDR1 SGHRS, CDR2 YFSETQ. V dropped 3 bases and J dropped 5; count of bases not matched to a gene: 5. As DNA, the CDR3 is TGCGCCAGCAGCTCGGGACTAGCGGGATGGCACGAGCAGTACTTC. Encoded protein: CASSSGLAGWHEQYF.

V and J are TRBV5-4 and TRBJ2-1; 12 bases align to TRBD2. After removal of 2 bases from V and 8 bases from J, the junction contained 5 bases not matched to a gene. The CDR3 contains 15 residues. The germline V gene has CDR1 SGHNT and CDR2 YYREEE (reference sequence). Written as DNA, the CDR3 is TGTGCCAGCAGCTTAGGACTAGCGGGACGCTATGAGCAGTTCTTC. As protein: CASSLGLAGRYEQFF.

Here the CDR3 reads CAIREGSNQPQHF. As DNA, the CDR3 is TGTGCCATCAGGGAGGGAAGCAATCAGCCCCAGCATTTT. The V gene is TRBV10-3, the J gene TRBJ1-5, with no clear D. The CDR3 has 13 amino acids. CDR1 is ENHRY and CDR2 is SYGVKD in the germline V gene. V lost 6 bases to trimming and J lost 1 base, with 7 bases between them.

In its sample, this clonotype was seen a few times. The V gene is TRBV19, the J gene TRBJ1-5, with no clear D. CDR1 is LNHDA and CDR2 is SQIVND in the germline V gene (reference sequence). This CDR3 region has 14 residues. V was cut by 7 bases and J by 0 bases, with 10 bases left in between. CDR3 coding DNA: TGTGCCAGTAAGGACGGTGATAGCAATCAGCCCCAGCATTTT. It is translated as CASKDGDSNQPQHF.

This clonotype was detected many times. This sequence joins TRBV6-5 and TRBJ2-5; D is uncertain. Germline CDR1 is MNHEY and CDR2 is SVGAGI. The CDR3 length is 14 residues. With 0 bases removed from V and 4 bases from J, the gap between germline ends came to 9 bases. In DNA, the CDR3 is TGTGCCAGCAGTTACTCCCGAGATCCAGAGACCCAGTACTTC. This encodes CASSYSRDPETQYF.